This entry lists 2 T cell receptor beta chains sequenced from one sample in a study of cytomegalovirus exposure and HLA in healthy donors. Researchers ran the PCR with 60 Vbeta and 13 Jbeta primers. Sequencing used immunoSEQ multiplex PCR; TCRdb keeps in-frame clones, though not all of them. This sample's table has 110,000 to 150,000 clones. Input material: PBMCs. The origin of the receptors is a woman under 30 in good health and CMV-seronegative.

The genes are TRBV5-1 and TRBJ1-5; TRBD1 agrees at 7 bases. In germline, CDR1 is SGHRS, CDR2 YFSETQ. The CDR3 covers 14 residues. The junction had 5 bases not matched to a gene; V was cut back by 3 bases and J by 5 bases. The CDR3 here is CASSSGQIDQPQHF. DNA of the CDR3: TGCGCCAGCAGCTCGGGACAGATAGATCAGCCCCAGCATTTT.

The rearrangement uses TRBV4-1 and TRBJ2-7; the D gene is possibly TRBD2 (6 bases). V was cut by 1 base and J by 3 bases, with 7 bases left in between. The length of the CDR3 is 13 residues. Germline V lookup: CDR1 MGHRA, CDR2 YSYEKL. The CDR3 region is CASSQGGNYEQYF. As DNA, the CDR3 is TGCGCCAGCAGCCAAGGCGGGAACTACGAGCAGTACTTC.